This T cell receptor (beta chain) was documented in a study of blood T cell repertoires in COVID-19. Looking at the study overall: Samples representing acute and convalescent COVID-19 were sourced from the United States, Italy and Spain. The cDNA or gDNA used as material had been derived from T cells, B-cell-depleted T cells, or PBMCs.

This CDR3 is 12 amino acids long. Looked up from germline, CDR1 is MNHEY and CDR2 is SVGAGI. Trimming pared 7 bases from V and 4 bases from J, leaving 10 bases between. Per the original methods: Researchers report that nucleated cell counts were estimated from reference gene primer amplification. The data were produced by immunoSEQ multiplex PCR, yet TCRdb's version contains in-frame clones alone and is incomplete. The V and J calls and clone size come from that table; D and trimming were worked out from the DNA. The sample has 100,000 to 150,000 clones, 55% to 75% seen once. Sequenced input: peripheral blood. The clonotype comes from a woman between 70 and 85 years old with acute or convalescent COVID-19. The J gene is TRBJ1-2, the V gene TRBV6-5; D is unclear. CDR3 sequence reads: CASKRPPYGYTF. CDR3 nucleotide sequence: TGTGCCAGCAAGCGGCCCCCCTATGGCTACACCTTC.